The 4 T cell receptor beta chains in this list originate from one sample, sequenced in a study of T-cell memory formation after mild COVID-19. TCRdb processed the 5' RACE reads anew with MiXCR; each CDR3 protein has one entry. The sample contains 270,000 or so distinct CDR3 sequences, 16% of which appear only once. Material: PBMCs or a T cell subset sorted from them (not recorded which). All receptors derive from a man aged 18 to 29 who had mild COVID-19 (a few samples of this study predate the infection). Cell type and time point are not known.

The genes are TRBV4-1 and TRBJ2-7; TRBD2 might be the D (5 bases). CDR1 is MGHRA, CDR2 YSYEKL, per germline. The CDR3 contains 14 residues. V was pared by 4 bases and J by 6 bases, with 16 bases between. The CDR3 here is CASSRDKGAFEQYF. CDR3 DNA sequence: TGCGCCAGCAGCCGCGATAAGGGAGCTTTCGAGCAGTACTTC.

The table lists this clonotype with a few counts. The J gene is TRBJ1-2, the V gene TRBV6-2 or TRBV6-3, with D uncertain. The ends were cut back, 8 bases at V and 4 bases at J, with 11 bases in the middle. There are 12 residues in the CDR3. The germline CDR1 and CDR2 sequences are MNHEY and SVGEGT. CDR3 DNA: TGTGCCAGCTCGGAGACCTCCTATGGCTACACCTTC. Its protein is CASSETSYGYTF.

V is TRBV5-5 and J is TRBJ2-3, with D possibly being TRBD1 (5 bases). Germline CDR1 SGHKS, CDR2 YYEKEE (reference sequence). The ends were cut back, 0 bases at V and 6 bases at J, with 14 bases in the middle. The CDR3 is made up of 15 amino acids. CDR3 region: CASSLVLGPGDTQYF. DNA of the CDR3: TGTGCCAGCAGCTTGGTGTTAGGCCCAGGGGATACGCAGTATTTT.

This chain links TRBV20-1 with TRBJ1-5; D unresolved. Deletions cut 3 bases from V and 4 bases from J, with 7 bases between. The germline CDR1 and CDR2 sequences are DFQATT and SNEGSKA (reference sequence). The CDR3 contains 12 residues. The CDR3 protein is CSASTVNQPQHF. The CDR3 DNA is TGCAGTGCTAGCACCGTGAATCAGCCCCAGCATTTT.